The 30 T cell receptor beta chains in this list originate from one sample, sequenced in a study of T cell changes during pregnancy in multiple sclerosis. Assay used: immunoSEQ multiplex PCR; TCRdb lists only in-frame clones, some missing. The data contain 15,000 to 20,000 clones, 86% of them seen just once; the ten biggest clones take up 4.5% to 6%. Source: CD8+ T cells from peripheral blood mononuclear cells, taken in the third trimester of pregnancy. These receptor sequences come from a female donor in good health, enrolled as a control in a pregnancy study.

This clone was counted only a few times. The rearrangement links TRBV19 to TRBJ1-5, with TRBD1 as a possible D gene (6 bases). CDR3 size: 16 residues. CDR1 and CDR2 (germline): LNHDA, SQIVND (reference sequence). V lost 7 bases to trimming and J lost 2 bases, with 18 bases between them. CDR3 sequence: CASTPKRGIGNQPQHF. The DNA of the CDR3 is TGTGCCAGTACCCCCAAGAGGGGGATTGGCAATCAGCCCCAGCATTTT. The whole variable domain, remainder taken from reference TRBV19 and TRBJ1-5, is DGGITQSPKYLFRKEGQNVTLSCEQNLNHDAMYWYRQDPGQGLRLIYYSQIVNDFQKGDIAEGYSVSREKKESFPLTVTSAQKNPTAFYLCASTPKRGIGNQPQHFGDGTRLSIL.

The chain combines TRBV27 with TRBJ2-5; 13 bases line up with TRBD2. Germline V gene sequence: CDR1 MNHEY, CDR2 SMNVEV (reference sequence). With V trimmed by 0 bases and J by 3 bases, 4 bases remained unmatched. CDR3 size: 17 residues. The CDR3 DNA is TGTGCCAGCAGTTTATCACTAGCGGGGGGGAGAAAAGAGACCCAGTACTTC. This encodes CASSLSLAGGRKETQYF.

The rearrangement uses TRBV7-9 and TRBJ1-1, with D possibly TRBD1 on 5 matching bases. Germline values: CDR1 SEHNR, CDR2 FQNEAQ (reference sequence). The CDR3 has 13 amino acids. The V and J ends lost 4 bases and 7 bases respectively, with 13 bases between them. The CDR3: CASSSRGPLEAFF. The CDR3 nucleotides read TGTGCCAGCAGCTCTAGGGGCCCCCTTGAAGCTTTCTTT.

This clone has only one observation. The chain uses TRBV29-1 and TRBJ1-2; no reliable D call. The CDR3 contains 11 residues. Between the trimmed V and J ends, which lost 6 bases and 8 bases, there was a span of 13 bases. CDR1 and CDR2 (germline): SQVTM, ANQGSEA. The CDR3 DNA reads TGCAGCGTGCCGTCCGGAGGAGGCTACACCTTC. Amino acids: CSVPSGGGYTF. Combining the CDR3 with reference TRBV29-1 and TRBJ1-2 gives the whole variable domain SAVISQKPSRDICQRGTSLTIQCQVDSQVTMMFWYRQQPGQSLTLIATANQGSEATYESGFVIDKFPISRPNLTFSTLTVSNMSPEDSSIYLCSVPSGGGYTFGSGTRLTVV.

The chain joins TRBV5-8 to TRBJ2-1; D is ambiguous. Germline assignment: CDR1 SGHTS and CDR2 YDEGEE. CDR3 length equals 12 residues. The ends were cut back, 0 bases at V and 6 bases at J, with 4 bases in the middle. The CDR3, as DNA: TGTGCCAGCAGCTTGGGCGTCAATGAGCAGTTCTTC. This sequence encodes CASSLGVNEQFF.

In this sample, this clone turned up once. The CDR3 sequence: CASSVAAGSYNEQFF. For the CDR3, the DNA is TGTGCCAGCAGCGTAGCGGCGGGCTCCTACAATGAGCAGTTCTTC. The V gene is TRBV9, the J gene TRBJ2-1, with D perhaps matching TRBD2 (5 bases). V was trimmed by 0 bases and J by 0 bases, leaving 7 bases between them. This CDR3 is 15 amino acids long. CDR1 is SGDLS and CDR2 is YYNGEE in the germline V gene.

The chain uses TRBV5-1 and TRBJ2-7; 7 bases agree with TRBD1. The CDR3 sequence is 14 residues long. Germline-derived CDR1 and CDR2 are SGHRS and YFSETQ. V trimming: 1 base; J trimming: 1 base; junction bases outside the gene matches: 2. The CDR3 DNA reads as TGCGCCAGCAGCTTGACGGGACAGTCCTACGAGCAGTACTTC. Amino acids: CASSLTGQSYEQYF.

This chain uses TRBV5-1 with TRBJ1-1; 9 bases agree with TRBD1. V lost 1 base and J lost 0; bases outside the gene matches: 10. This CDR3 comprises 18 residues. The germline V gene has CDR1 SGHRS and CDR2 YFSETQ. CDR3: CASSLFPRDRDMNTEAFF. The CDR3 nucleotides read TGCGCCAGCAGCTTGTTCCCCCGGGACAGGGACATGAACACTGAAGCTTTCTTT.

The J gene is TRBJ2-5, the V gene TRBV2; D ambiguous. V lost 0 bases and J 3 bases, leaving 5 bases between the germline ends. Germline V gene sequence: CDR1 SNHLY, CDR2 FYNNEI. CDR3 length: 13 amino acids. CDR3 region: CASSEAYKETQYF. The DNA of the CDR3 is TGTGCCAGCAGTGAAGCGTACAAAGAGACCCAGTACTTC.

J is TRBJ2-2 and V is TRBV7-9; D is undetermined. CDR1 and CDR2 (germline): SEHNR, FQNEAQ (reference sequence). CDR3 length: 16 amino acids. Between the trimmed V and J ends, which lost 2 bases and 3 bases, there was a span of 13 bases. CDR3 residues: CASSLRDGEDTGELFF. For the CDR3, the DNA is TGTGCCAGCAGCTTAAGAGATGGAGAGGACACCGGGGAGCTGTTTTTT.

The table lists this clone with a count of one. J is TRBJ1-3 and V is TRBV4-1; TRBD1 matches at 8 bases. The ends lost 4 bases at V and 4 bases at J; junction bases unmatched: 6. CDR3 length: 15 residues. Germline assignment: CDR1 MGHRA and CDR2 YSYEKL. The CDR3 sequence: CASSRGTGGGNTIYF. The CDR3 DNA reads TGCGCCAGCAGCCGTGGGACAGGCGGCGGAAACACCATATATTTT.

In its sample, this clone was seen once. V gene TRBV28 combines with J gene TRBJ1-3; 7 bases line up with TRBD1. Per the germline V gene, CDR1 is MDHEN and CDR2 is SYDVKM. The CDR3 covers 14 residues. The V and J ends lost 6 bases and 0 bases, in that order; junction bases with no gene match: 2. CDR3 nucleotide sequence: TGTGCCAGCAGACAGGGGTACTCTGGAAACACCATATATTTT. Its translation is CASRQGYSGNTIYF.

This clone came up once. The rearrangement uses TRBV15 and TRBJ2-1; 9 positions agree with TRBD2. The CDR3 contains 15 residues. V was pared by 4 bases and J by 6 bases, with 7 bases of the junction left unmatched. CDR1 is LNHNV and CDR2 is YYDKDF in the germline V gene (reference sequence). In DNA form, the CDR3 reads TGTGCCACCAGCACCCGCGGGGGGGCGTCCAATGAGCAGTTCTTC. It encodes CATSTRGGASNEQFF.

This rearrangement joins TRBV7-9 to TRBJ1-1; D may be TRBD1 (5 bases). With 5 bases removed from V and 8 bases from J, the gap between germline ends came to 9 bases. This CDR3 comprises 11 residues. Germline V gene lookup returns CDR1 SEHNR and CDR2 FQNEAQ (reference sequence). CDR3 nucleotides: TGTGCCAGCAGCCTACAGGCGGAAGCTTTCTTT. Amino acid sequence: CASSLQAEAFF.

The rearrangement links TRBV19 to TRBJ1-5; no reliable D call. The length of the CDR3 is 14 residues. CDR1 is LNHDA, CDR2 SQIVND, per germline (reference sequence). Trimming stripped 3 bases from V and 6 bases from J, with 12 bases between. The DNA for the CDR3 is TGTGCCAGTAGTATTAGAGGGTATAGTCAGCCCCAGCATTTT. This translates into CASSIRGYSQPQHF.

J is TRBJ2-3 and V is TRBV2; 9 bases are shared with TRBD2. This CDR3 region has 16 residues. J lost 2 bases, V lost 7 bases, and 10 bases had no gene match. Germline V lookup: CDR1 SNHLY, CDR2 FYNNEI. The DNA for the CDR3 is TGTGCCAGCACCGAGTCGGGCGGGGGGGTCACAGATACGCAGTATTTT. It specifies CASTESGGGVTDTQYF.

The CDR3 DNA follows: TGCGCCAGCAGCCAAGTAGAAGCGGTCCTCCCCAATGAGCAGTTCTTC. Amino acid sequence: CASSQVEAVLPNEQFF. The rearrangement uses TRBV4-1 and TRBJ2-1; D perhaps matches TRBD2 (5 bases). CDR1 is MGHRA, CDR2 YSYEKL, per germline. This CDR3 region has 16 residues. V lost 1 base and J lost 6, with 16 bases in between.

V usage is TRBV4-1 and J usage is TRBJ1-5; TRBD1 might be the D (6 bases). The length of the CDR3 is 16 residues. Germline lookup yields CDR1 MGHRA and CDR2 YSYEKL. Trimming took 2 bases from V and 0 from J, leaving 11 bases between them. CDR3 in DNA: TGCGCCAGCAGCCAACTTGGGGGCCATAGCAATCAGCCCCAGCATTTT. This translates into CASSQLGGHSNQPQHF.

The gene calls are TRBV4-3 and TRBJ2-7, with D perhaps matching TRBD2 (7 bases). The ends were cut back, 1 base at V and 2 bases at J, with 12 bases in the middle. Germline V gene sequence: CDR1 LGHNA, CDR2 YSLEER. The CDR3 loop spans 15 amino acids. CDR3 region: CASSQGRGGAYEQYF. CDR3 in DNA: TGCGCCAGCAGCCAAGGGAGGGGGGGGGCCTACGAGCAGTACTTC.

This chain connects TRBV4-2 to TRBJ2-7; D is uncertain. Germline V gene sequence: CDR1 LGHNA, CDR2 YNFKEQ. V lost 1 base and J 1 base, leaving 8 bases between the germline ends. The CDR3 sequence is 14 residues long. The CDR3 DNA follows: TGTGCCAGCAGCCAAGGCGGCCAATCCTACGAGCAGTACTTC. Amino acid sequence: CASSQGGQSYEQYF.

This clone was observed a handful of times. The chain recombines TRBV4-2 with TRBJ2-7, with 8 bases identical to TRBD2. V trimming: 1 base; J trimming: 2 bases; junction bases outside the gene matches: 7. Germline V CDR1 and CDR2: LGHNA, YNFKEQ. The CDR3 sequence is 16 residues long. In DNA, the CDR3 is TGTGCCAGCAGCCAAGTTTCGTGGACTAGCACCTACGAGCAGTACTTC. Protein product: CASSQVSWTSTYEQYF.

The rearrangement links TRBV30 to TRBJ1-2; no definite D call. V lost 5 bases to trimming and J lost 6 bases, with 16 bases between them. Germline values: CDR1 GTSNPN, CDR2 SVGIG (reference sequence). This CDR3 contains 13 residues. The CDR3 sequence is CAWSLPETDGYTF. The CDR3 DNA reads as TGTGCCTGGTCACTCCCGGAGACCGATGGCTACACCTTC.

The chain couples TRBV9 to TRBJ1-1, with D possibly TRBD1 on 6 matching bases. Germline CDR1 SGDLS, CDR2 YYNGEE. With 2 bases removed from V and 1 base from J, the gap between germline ends came to 12 bases. The CDR3 has 15 amino acids. CDR3: CASSVDAGENTEAFF. CDR3 bases: TGTGCCAGCAGCGTCGACGCAGGGGAGAACACTGAAGCTTTCTTT. The full variable domain, in which reference TRBV9 and TRBJ1-1 provide the parts outside the CDR3, is DSGVTQTPKHLITATGQRVTLRCSPRSGDLSVYWYQQSLDQGLQFLIQYYNGEERAKGNILERFSAQQFPDLHSELNLSSLELGDSALYFCASSVDAGENTEAFFGQGTRLTVV.

The chain links TRBV6-4 to TRBJ2-2; 8 bases match TRBD1. The CDR3 spans 16 residues. CDR1 is MRHNA, CDR2 SNTAGT, per germline. The junction had 7 bases not matched to a gene; V was cut back by 3 bases and J by 4 bases. The DNA of the CDR3 is TGTGCCAGCAGTGAAGAAAAGACAGGGGTCACCGGGGAGCTGTTTTTT. Amino acid sequence: CASSEEKTGVTGELFF.

The chain couples TRBV27 to TRBJ1-1; the D is unclear. The CDR3 is 15 amino acids. Per germline, CDR1 MNHEY and CDR2 SMNVEV (reference sequence). V lost 3 bases and J 1 base, leaving 12 bases between the germline ends. CDR3 loop: CASSFEPGTNTEAFF. The CDR3 DNA reads as TGTGCCAGCAGTTTTGAGCCCGGTACGAACACTGAAGCTTTCTTT.

The V gene is TRBV11-2, the J gene TRBJ1-5; TRBD1 is a possible D gene (6 bases). The length of the CDR3 is 15 residues. Trimming cost V 0 bases and J 10 bases, with 16 bases left between them. Germline V gene sequence: CDR1 SGHAT, CDR2 FQNNGV. The chain's CDR3 is CASSLDGGQGRPQHF. CDR3 DNA: TGTGCCAGCAGCTTAGATGGGGGCCAGGGACGACCCCAGCATTTT.

The chain recombines TRBV7-9 with TRBJ2-7, with D possibly TRBD2 on 7 matching bases. V was trimmed by 0 bases and J by 7 bases, leaving 10 bases between them. From germline, CDR1 is SEHNR and CDR2 FQNEAQ (reference sequence). This CDR3 is 13 amino acids long. The CDR3 loop is CASSLAGGREQYF. CDR3 DNA sequence: TGTGCCAGCAGCTTAGCGGGGGGGCGTGAGCAGTACTTC.

This clone was detected only a few times. V gene TRBV9 combines with J gene TRBJ2-5; maybe TRBD2 (5 bases). This CDR3 is built from 16 residues. From germline, CDR1 is SGDLS and CDR2 YYNGEE. V was cut by 0 bases and J by 1 base, with 13 bases left in between. CDR3 loop: CASSVGEAVGQETQYF. Here the CDR3 DNA reads TGTGCCAGCAGCGTAGGGGAAGCGGTGGGCCAAGAGACCCAGTACTTC.

The V call is TRBV19, the J call TRBJ2-7; TRBD1 might be the D (6 bases). Germline V gene lookup returns CDR1 LNHDA and CDR2 SQIVND (reference sequence). Trimming took 0 bases from V and 2 from J, leaving 11 bases between them. The CDR3 consists of 15 residues. CDR3 loop: CASSIEGANTYEQYF. For the CDR3, the DNA is TGTGCCAGTAGTATAGAGGGGGCCAACACCTACGAGCAGTACTTC.

The V gene is TRBV10-3, the J gene TRBJ1-1; no firm D call. V was shortened by 2 bases and J by 0 bases, with 10 bases between the two germline ends. The germline V gene has CDR1 ENHRY and CDR2 SYGVKD. This CDR3 region has 15 residues. The CDR3 coding sequence is TGTGCCATCAGTGAGGAGGGCAATCTGAACACTGAAGCTTTCTTT. Its protein is CAISEEGNLNTEAFF.